This record looks at one T cell receptor beta chain sequence and its context. The entry originates in a study of blood T cell repertoires in COVID-19. Profiling relied on immunoSEQ multiplex PCR, and the TCRdb table lists in-frame clones only, not all of them. Of about 400,000 clones in the sample, 70% to 90% were seen once. Germline-derived CDR1 and CDR2 are SGHVS and FQNEAQ. V dropped 4 bases and J dropped 1; count of bases not matched to a gene: 6. This CDR3 has 15 residues. The receptor's source is a woman in her forties with acute COVID-19. The sample comprised PBMCs or T cells enriched from blood (not recorded which). This chain joins TRBV7-8 and TRBJ2-7; TRBD2 agrees at 8 bases. The CDR3 region is CASSSRTSWSYEQYF. The CDR3 nucleotides are TGTGCCAGCAGCTCTCGGACTAGCTGGTCCTACGAGCAGTACTTC.